The clone carrying this T cell receptor beta chain was observed a single time. The CDR3 covers 15 residues. Losses at the gene ends were 2 bases for V and 4 bases for J; bases not matched to a gene: 2. The germline V gene encodes CDR1 SGHVS and CDR2 FQNEAQ. The sample is drawn from a study of blood T cell repertoires in COVID-19. Study-level information: Acute-phase and convalescent COVID-19 samples originated in the United States, Italy and Spain. PBMCs, B-cell-depleted T cells, or T cells were the source of the cDNA or gDNA that made up the material.

Original handling: Researchers report that nucleated cell counts were estimated from reference gene primer amplification. The assay was immunoSEQ multiplex PCR, and TCRdb's table has in-frame clones only and misses some. The V and J calls and the clone size are those of that table, but D and trimming were determined from the DNA. The sample contains roughly 250,000 clones, 70% to 90% of which appear only once. The TCR sequence derives from a woman aged 40-49 years who had recovered from COVID-19. The chain recombines TRBV7-8 with TRBJ2-2, with TRBD2 identical over 9 bases. Sequenced material: peripheral blood. CDR3 in DNA: TGTGCCAGCAGCTTACCAGCGGGAGGCACCGGGGAGCTGTTTTTT. Its protein is CASSLPAGGTGELFF.